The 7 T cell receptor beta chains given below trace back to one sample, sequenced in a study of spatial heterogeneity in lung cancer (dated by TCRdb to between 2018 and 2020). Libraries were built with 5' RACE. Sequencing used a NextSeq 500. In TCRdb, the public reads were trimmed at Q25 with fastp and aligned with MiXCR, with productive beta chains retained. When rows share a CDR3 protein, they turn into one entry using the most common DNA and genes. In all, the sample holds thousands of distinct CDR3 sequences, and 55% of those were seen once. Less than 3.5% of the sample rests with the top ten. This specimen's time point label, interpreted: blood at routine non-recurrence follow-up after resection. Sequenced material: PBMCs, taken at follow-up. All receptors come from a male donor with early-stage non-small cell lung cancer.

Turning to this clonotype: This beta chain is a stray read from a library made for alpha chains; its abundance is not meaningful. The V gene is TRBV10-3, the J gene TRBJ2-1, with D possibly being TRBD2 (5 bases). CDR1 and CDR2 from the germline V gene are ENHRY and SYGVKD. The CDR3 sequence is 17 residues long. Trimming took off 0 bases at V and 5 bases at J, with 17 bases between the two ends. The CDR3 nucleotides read TGTGCCATCAGTGAGTCCCCCTCTGGCGGGCGCCACAATGAGCAGTTCTTC. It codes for CAISESPSGGRHNEQFF.

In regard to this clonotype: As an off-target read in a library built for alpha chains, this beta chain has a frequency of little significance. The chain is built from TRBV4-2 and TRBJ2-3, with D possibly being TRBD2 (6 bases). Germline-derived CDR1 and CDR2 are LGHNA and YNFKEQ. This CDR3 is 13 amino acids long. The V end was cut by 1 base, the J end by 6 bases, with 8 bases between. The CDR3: CASSQGDSDTQYF. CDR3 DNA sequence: TGTGCCAGCAGCCAAGGGGACTCTGATACGCAGTATTTT.

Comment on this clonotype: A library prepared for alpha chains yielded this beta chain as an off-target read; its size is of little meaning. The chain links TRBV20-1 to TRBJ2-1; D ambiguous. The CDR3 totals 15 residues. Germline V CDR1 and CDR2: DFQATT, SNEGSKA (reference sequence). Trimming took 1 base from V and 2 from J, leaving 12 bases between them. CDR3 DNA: TGCAGTGCTAGAGTAAGGGTGGACCCCTACAATGAGCAGTTCTTC. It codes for CSARVRVDPYNEQFF.

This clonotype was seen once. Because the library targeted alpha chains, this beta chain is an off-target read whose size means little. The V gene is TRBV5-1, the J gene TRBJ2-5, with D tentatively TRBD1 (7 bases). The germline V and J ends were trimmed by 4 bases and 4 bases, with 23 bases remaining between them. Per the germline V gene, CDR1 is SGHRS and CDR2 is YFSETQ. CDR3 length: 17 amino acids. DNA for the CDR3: TGCGCCAGCAGCGGCAAAATGGACAGGCAGGGGGGAGAGACCCAGTACTTC. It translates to CASSGKMDRQGGETQYF. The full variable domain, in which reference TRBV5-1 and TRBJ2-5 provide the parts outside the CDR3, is KAGVTQTPRYLIKTRGQQVTLSCSPISGHRSVSWYQQTPGQGLQFLFEYFSETQRNKGNFPGRFSGRQFSNSRSEMNVSTLELGDSALYLCASSGKMDRQGGETQYFGPGTRLLVL.

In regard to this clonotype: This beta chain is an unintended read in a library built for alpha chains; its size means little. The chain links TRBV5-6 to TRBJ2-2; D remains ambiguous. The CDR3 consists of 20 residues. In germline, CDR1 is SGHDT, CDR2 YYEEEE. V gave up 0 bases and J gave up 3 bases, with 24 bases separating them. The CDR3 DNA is TGTGCCAGCAGCTTGGTTAATTTTAAGGGAAGAGAGAAAGACACCGGGGAGCTGTTTTTT. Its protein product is CASSLVNFKGREKDTGELFF.

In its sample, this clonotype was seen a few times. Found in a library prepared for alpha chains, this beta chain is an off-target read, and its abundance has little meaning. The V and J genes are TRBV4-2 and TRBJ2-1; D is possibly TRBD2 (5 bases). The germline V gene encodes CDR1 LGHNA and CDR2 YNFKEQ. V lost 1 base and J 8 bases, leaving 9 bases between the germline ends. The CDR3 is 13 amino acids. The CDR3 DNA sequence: TGTGCCAGCAGCCAAGTGGTGAGGGATGAGCAGTTCTTC. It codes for CASSQVVRDEQFF.

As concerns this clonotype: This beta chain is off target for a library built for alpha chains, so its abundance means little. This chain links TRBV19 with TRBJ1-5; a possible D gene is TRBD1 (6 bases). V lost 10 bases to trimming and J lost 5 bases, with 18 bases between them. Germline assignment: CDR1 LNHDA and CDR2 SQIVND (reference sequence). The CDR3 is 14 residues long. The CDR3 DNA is TGTGCCACTTCATCCGGACAGAAATATCAGCCCCAGCATTTT. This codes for CATSSGQKYQPQHF.